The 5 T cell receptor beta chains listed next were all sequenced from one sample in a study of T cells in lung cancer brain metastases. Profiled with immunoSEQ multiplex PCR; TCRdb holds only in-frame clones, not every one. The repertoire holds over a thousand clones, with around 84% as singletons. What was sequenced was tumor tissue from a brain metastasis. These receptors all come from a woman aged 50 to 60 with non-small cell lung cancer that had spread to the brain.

The CDR3 protein is CAWSPGVGGADTQYF. CDR3 sequence (DNA): TGTGCCTGGAGTCCGGGGGTTGGGGGCGCAGATACGCAGTATTTT. V and J are TRBV30 and TRBJ2-3; D tentatively reads TRBD1 or TRBD2 (6 bases each). V lost 2 bases to trimming and J lost 4 bases, with 16 bases between them. In germline, CDR1 is GTSNPN, CDR2 SVGIG (reference sequence). The CDR3 runs to 15 residues. The whole variable domain, remainder taken from reference TRBV30 and TRBJ2-3, is SQTIHQWPATLVQPVGSPLSLECTVEGTSNPNLYWYRQAAGRGLQLLFYSVGIGQISSEVPQNLSASRPQDRQFILSSKKLLLSDSGFYLCAWSPGVGGADTQYFGPGTRLTVL.

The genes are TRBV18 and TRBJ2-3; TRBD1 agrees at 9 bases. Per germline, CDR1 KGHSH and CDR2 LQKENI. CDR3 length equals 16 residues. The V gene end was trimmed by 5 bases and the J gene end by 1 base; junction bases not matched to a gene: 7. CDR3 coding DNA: TGTGCCAGCTCAGAAGGACAGGGGATCGGCACAGATACGCAGTATTTT. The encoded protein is CASSEGQGIGTDTQYF.

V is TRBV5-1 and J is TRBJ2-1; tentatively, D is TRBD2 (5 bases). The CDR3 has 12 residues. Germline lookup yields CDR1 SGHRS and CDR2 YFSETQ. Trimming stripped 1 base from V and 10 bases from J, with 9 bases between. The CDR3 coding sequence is TGCGCCAGCAGCTTGTCGGGATTGGAGCAGTTCTTC. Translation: CASSLSGLEQFF.

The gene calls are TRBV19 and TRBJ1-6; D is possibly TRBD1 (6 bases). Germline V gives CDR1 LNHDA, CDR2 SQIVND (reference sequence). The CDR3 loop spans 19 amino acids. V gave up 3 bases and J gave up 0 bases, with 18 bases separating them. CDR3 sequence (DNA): TGTGCCAGTAGTATGAGACCGCAAACAGGGAGCTCCTATAATTCACCCCTCCACTTT. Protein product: CASSMRPQTGSSYNSPLHF.

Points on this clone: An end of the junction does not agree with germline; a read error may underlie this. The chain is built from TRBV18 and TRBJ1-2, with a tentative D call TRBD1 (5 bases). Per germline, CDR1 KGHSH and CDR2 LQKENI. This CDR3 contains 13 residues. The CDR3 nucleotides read TGTGCCAGCTCACCAGGGGCAGGGACGGGCTACATCTTC. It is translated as CASSPGAGTGYIF.